Listed here are 8 T cell receptor beta chains from one sample, sequenced in a study of blood T cell repertoires in COVID-19. TCRdb's copy holds only in-frame clones and misses some; the assay was immunoSEQ multiplex PCR. The table records roughly 260,000 clones, about nine tenths of them present only once. The sample taken for sequencing was PBMCs or T cells enriched from blood (not recorded which). The receptor set was obtained from a woman aged 25 to 39 with acute COVID-19.

Here the CDR3 reads CASSGGTGFGANVLTF. In DNA form, the CDR3 reads TGTGCCAGCAGTGGCGGCACAGGGTTCGGGGCCAACGTCCTGACTTTC. The chain combines TRBV6-2 or TRBV6-3 with TRBJ2-6; perhaps TRBD1 as D (6 bases). In germline, CDR1 is MNHEY, CDR2 SVGEGT. The CDR3 contains 16 residues. V lost 5 bases and J lost 4, with 15 bases in between.

V and J are TRBV4-1 and TRBJ2-1, with D perhaps matching TRBD1 (7 bases). Trimming took off 6 bases at V and 2 bases at J, with 14 bases between the two ends. This CDR3 spans 15 amino acids. Germline CDR1 MGHRA, CDR2 YSYEKL. The CDR3 DNA sequence: TGCGCCAGCAGGACGACAGGGACTCCCTACAATGAGCAGTTCTTC. As protein: CASRTTGTPYNEQFF.

The chain links TRBV7-8 to TRBJ1-5; D not certain. This CDR3 has 17 residues. Trimming shortened V by 1 base and J by 5 bases, and 18 bases separated the two germline ends. In germline, CDR1 is SGHVS, CDR2 FQNEAQ. The CDR3 DNA reads as TGTGCCAGCAGCTTAGTGGGGAGAGGACTGACGGATCAGCCCCAGCATTTT. It yields the protein CASSLVGRGLTDQPQHF.

The chain has TRBV28 and TRBJ1-2; D is perhaps TRBD1 (6 bases). V was cut by 4 bases and J by 4 bases, with 10 bases left in between. In germline, CDR1 is MDHEN, CDR2 SYDVKM. The CDR3 runs 13 residues. Here the CDR3 reads CASSSDRFYGYTF. The CDR3 DNA is TGTGCCAGCAGTTCGGACAGATTCTATGGCTACACCTTC.

Points on this clone: This specimen includes other DNA sequences encoding the same CDR3. The chain uses TRBV13 and TRBJ2-2; possible D gene TRBD2, 5 bases. The germline V and J ends were trimmed by 3 bases and 5 bases, with 10 bases remaining between them. CDR1 and CDR2 from the germline V gene are PRHDT and FYEKMQ (reference sequence). CDR3 length: 14 amino acids. DNA of the CDR3: TGTGCCAGCAGCTTGACGGGCGGGACCGGGGAGCTGTTTTTT. It codes for CASSLTGGTGELFF.

V is TRBV3-1 (or the pseudogene TRBV3-2) and J is TRBJ2-1; D gene ambiguous. The CDR3 length is 14 residues. From germline, CDR1 is LGHDT and CDR2 YNNKEL (reference sequence). Trimming stripped 4 bases from V and 0 bases from J, with 7 bases between. Here the CDR3 DNA reads TGTGCCAGCAGCCCATGGAGCTCCTACAATGAGCAGTTCTTC. Translating it yields CASSPWSSYNEQFF.

This clone was counted once. This chain uses TRBV28 with TRBJ1-3; D is perhaps TRBD1 (5 bases). CDR1 and CDR2 (germline): MDHEN, SYDVKM. Trimming pared 1 base from V and 0 bases from J, leaving 10 bases between. The CDR3 spans 16 residues. The DNA for the CDR3 is TGTGCCAGCAGTTTATTTTCAGGGCCCTCTGGAAACACCATATATTTT. It translates to CASSLFSGPSGNTIYF.

This chain links TRBV5-4 with TRBJ2-3, with 11 bases that match TRBD2. Losses at the gene ends were 4 bases for V and 6 bases for J; bases not matched to a gene: 7. This CDR3 region has 15 residues. The germline V gene encodes CDR1 SGHNT and CDR2 YYREEE (reference sequence). CDR3 sequence reads: CASSDSGGAEDTQYF. In DNA, the CDR3 is TGTGCCAGCAGCGATAGCGGGGGGGCTGAGGATACGCAGTATTTT.